The clone carrying this T cell receptor (beta chain) was counted many times. Its cognate antigen is unknown. This CDR3 contains 12 residues. Deletions cut 6 bases from V and 0 bases from J, with 8 bases between. Germline V gives CDR1 SQVTM, CDR2 ANQGSEA. The sample comes from a study of tumor-infiltrating lymphocytes in primary liver carcinoma. Study-wide context: Spanning 30 to 69 years of age, the patients were men and women.

A constant-region primer served to make TCR beta cDNA from around 500 ng total RNA. ARM-PCR was slightly modified, and three nested multiplex PCR rounds with it gave rise to the TCR beta libraries. PCR rounds one and two used TRBV1-TRBV30 forward primers with a C-beta reverse primer for around 9 cycles each. TCRdb processed the multiplex PCR reads anew with MiXCR; each CDR3 protein has one entry. Found here are some 320,000 distinct CDR3 sequences, approximately 60% of them singletons; the top ten hold around 9.5%. Alongside blood RNA obtained from unsorted whole blood, germline DNA was also extracted. Study-level points and caveats: Researchers found tumor-adjacent and tumor-blood pairs overlapped less than tumor region pairs.

Sequencing was performed on peripheral blood. This sequence joins TRBV29-1 and TRBJ1-1; the D is unclear. This receptor was identified in a man aged 40-50 years with primary liver carcinoma and hepatitis B virus infection. In DNA, the CDR3 is TGCAGCGTCCTCCGCATGAACACTGAAGCTTTCTTT. Translated, it gives CSVLRMNTEAFF. Full variable domain (rest looked up from reference TRBV29-1 and TRBJ1-1): SAVISQKPSRDICQRGTSLTIQCQVDSQVTMMFWYRQQPGQSLTLIATANQGSEATYESGFVIDKFPISRPNLTFSTLTVSNMSPEDSSIYLCSVLRMNTEAFFGQGTRLTVV.